Listed here are 27 T cell receptor beta chains from one sample, sequenced in a study of response to subunit inactivated influenza vaccine. TCRdb re-called the RT-PCR reads through MiXCR, storing one row per CDR3 protein. This table has 430,000 or so distinct CDR3 sequences, 10% to 11% appearing once. The input for sequencing was PBMCs from blood, taken about 6 weeks after vaccination. The receptor source for this set is a man aged 45-65 years who received an inactivated influenza vaccine.

This clonotype has only a few counts. This chain links TRBV29-1 with TRBJ2-3; 7 positions agree with TRBD2. J gave up 6 bases and V 3 bases, and 3 bases lay outside the gene matches. The CDR3 is 12 residues long. The germline CDR1 and CDR2 sequences are SQVTM and ANQGSEA. DNA of the CDR3: TGCAGCGTTGACCGGGGGGTGGATACGCAGTATTTT. Translated, it gives CSVDRGVDTQYF.

The chain links TRBV28 to TRBJ2-6, with 7 positions matching TRBD1. The J segment lost 2 bases and the V segment lost 6 bases, leaving 1 base of the junction unmatched. Germline values: CDR1 MDHEN, CDR2 SYDVKM. This CDR3 spans 14 amino acids. In DNA, the CDR3 is TGTGCCAGCAGAGGGACAGCTGGGGCCAACGTCCTGACTTTC. This gives the protein CASRGTAGANVLTF.

This clonotype occurred a few times. The V call is TRBV7-9, the J call TRBJ2-3, with D unresolved. Germline V gene sequence: CDR1 SEHNR, CDR2 FQNEAQ (reference sequence). Trimming left V 1 base short and J 0 bases short, with 14 bases between. The CDR3 is 17 residues long. CDR3 sequence: CASSLGSVIASTDTQYF. For the CDR3, the DNA is TGTGCCAGCAGCTTAGGGTCGGTTATTGCTAGCACAGATACGCAGTATTTT.

This clonotype showed up just a few times. The chain is built from TRBV5-1 and TRBJ1-3; no clear D. Trimming took 0 bases from V and 0 from J, leaving 4 bases between them. The CDR3 totals 14 residues. Looked up from germline, CDR1 is SGHRS and CDR2 is YFSETQ. This CDR3 reads CASSLDGSGNTIYF. The CDR3 coding sequence is TGCGCCAGCAGCTTGGATGGCTCTGGAAACACCATATATTTT.

In this sample, this clonotype turned up a few times. The V call is TRBV6-1, the J call TRBJ1-6; D unresolved. Between the trimmed V and J ends, which lost 5 bases and 5 bases, there was a span of 10 bases. Germline CDR1 is MNHNS and CDR2 is SASEGT. The CDR3 has 14 residues. CDR3 sequence: CASSTRENNSPLHF. The CDR3, as DNA: TGTGCCAGCAGTACCCGGGAGAATAATTCACCCCTCCACTTT.

In its sample, this clonotype was seen many times. This chain links TRBV6-1 with TRBJ2-3, with 14 bases matching TRBD2. V lost 6 bases, J lost 1 base, and 3 bases stayed unmatched. CDR3 length: 16 residues. Germline V gene sequence: CDR1 MNHNS, CDR2 SASEGT. The CDR3 loop reads CASSSGLAGGTDTQYF. CDR3 DNA: TGTGCCAGCAGCTCGGGACTAGCGGGAGGCACAGATACGCAGTATTTT.

There are a few counts of this clonotype. The rearrangement links TRBV20-1 to TRBJ2-1; weak D call: TRBD1 (6 bases). The CDR3 has 14 residues. Trimming took off 1 base at V and 7 bases at J, with 14 bases between the two ends. Germline CDR1 is DFQATT and CDR2 is SNEGSKA (reference sequence). Here the CDR3 reads CSARVQDQGNEQFF. The CDR3 region has the DNA TGCAGTGCTAGAGTCCAGGACCAGGGGAATGAGCAGTTCTTC.

This clonotype was observed a few times. The chain employs TRBV20-1 and TRBJ2-5, with D possibly being TRBD2 (6 bases). Trimming left V 0 bases short and J 4 bases short, with 9 bases between. CDR3 length: 13 amino acids. From germline, CDR1 is DFQATT and CDR2 SNEGSKA (reference sequence). CDR3 nucleotides: TGCAGTGCTAGAGAGCCAGCGGGAGAGACCCAGTACTTC. Translated: CSAREPAGETQYF.

The chain uses TRBV12-3 or TRBV12-4 and TRBJ2-5; D not certain. This CDR3 is built from 16 residues. V was clipped by 7 bases and J by 0 bases, with 18 bases between them. CDR3 amino acids: CASTKSLGPNQETQYF. Here the CDR3 DNA reads TGTGCCAGCACCAAGTCCTTAGGACCCAACCAAGAGACCCAGTACTTC.

The rearrangement joins TRBV7-9 to TRBJ1-5; the D gene is possibly TRBD1 (6 bases). Germline values: CDR1 SEHNR, CDR2 FQNEAQ (reference sequence). This CDR3 contains 12 residues. V was shortened by 4 bases and J by 9 bases, with 10 bases between the two germline ends. The CDR3: CASSSQGRPQHF. DNA of the CDR3: TGTGCCAGCAGCTCCCAGGGGCGGCCCCAGCATTTT. Full variable domain (remainder filled in from reference TRBV7-9 and TRBJ1-5): DTGVSQNPRHKITKRGQNVTFRCDPISEHNRLYWYRQTLGQGPEFLTYFQNEAQLEKSRLLSDRFSAERPKGSFSTLEIQRTEQGDSAMYLCASSSQGRPQHFGDGTRLSIL.

This clonotype was found many times. V and J are TRBV12-3 or TRBV12-4 and TRBJ2-2; D tentatively reads TRBD1 or TRBD2 (5 bases each). This CDR3 is built from 15 residues. V was cut by 3 bases and J by 0 bases, with 8 bases left in between. The CDR3 region is CASSLRGANTGELFF. DNA of the CDR3: TGTGCCAGCAGTTTGCGAGGGGCGAACACCGGGGAGCTGTTTTTT.

The chain couples TRBV28 to TRBJ2-7; D may be TRBD2 (5 bases). Trimming shortened V by 8 bases and J by 5 bases, and 13 bases separated the two germline ends. The germline V gene has CDR1 MDHEN and CDR2 SYDVKM. The CDR3 loop spans 12 amino acids. The CDR3 sequence: CASAVRGNEQYF. In DNA form, the CDR3 reads TGTGCCAGCGCGGTTCGGGGTAACGAGCAGTACTTC.

This clonotype was observed many times. This chain connects TRBV10-3 to TRBJ2-7; TRBD2 agrees at 8 bases. From germline, CDR1 is ENHRY and CDR2 SYGVKD. The V segment lost 5 bases and the J segment 6 bases; nucleotides outside the gene matches: 9. The CDR3 loop spans 14 amino acids. CDR3 region: CAISTGTSVREQYF. The CDR3, as DNA: TGTGCCATCAGTACCGGGACTAGTGTACGCGAGCAGTACTTC.

This clonotype occurred many times. This chain connects TRBV5-1 to TRBJ2-1; D is perhaps TRBD2 (8 bases). V lost 4 bases and J 3 bases, leaving 17 bases between the germline ends. Germline V CDR1 and CDR2: SGHRS, YFSETQ. CDR3 size: 16 residues. CDR3 sequence (DNA): TGCGCCAGCAGCCCGGCGGGGGGACAGTTCTACAATGAGCAGTTCTTC. This translates into CASSPAGGQFYNEQFF.

In its sample, this clonotype was seen a few times. This rearrangement joins TRBV12-3 or TRBV12-4 to TRBJ1-2, with 9 positions matching TRBD1. V shed 5 bases, J shed 1 base, and the junction held 5 bases outside the gene matches. The CDR3 covers 15 residues. For the CDR3, the DNA is TGTGCCAGCAGTCCTCGACAGGGGGTTAACTATGGCTACACCTTC. It yields the protein CASSPRQGVNYGYTF.

A few counts support this clonotype. The CDR3 DNA is TGTGCCAGCAGTAGAGAACAGGGTTACGGAAGAAACACCATATATTTT. It yields the protein CASSREQGYGRNTIYF. V usage is TRBV6-1 and J usage is TRBJ1-3, with D possibly TRBD1 on 6 matching bases. CDR1 MNHNS and CDR2 SASEGT come from the germline V gene. CDR3 size: 16 residues. Trimming left V 5 bases short and J 5 bases short, with 19 bases between.

This clonotype occurred a few times. The gene calls are TRBV12-3 or TRBV12-4 and TRBJ2-5, with D hard to call. The ends were cut back, 2 bases at V and 5 bases at J, with 15 bases in the middle. This CDR3 is 15 amino acids long. The CDR3, as DNA: TGTGCCAGCAGTTTACCGCAAGAACACCCGGAGACCCAGTACTTC. It encodes CASSLPQEHPETQYF.

This clonotype was seen ten or more times. The chain joins TRBV27 to TRBJ2-1, with TRBD1 matching over 8 bases. Germline V gene lookup returns CDR1 MNHEY and CDR2 SMNVEV (reference sequence). The CDR3 has 15 residues. The trim removed 5 bases at V and 5 bases at J, leaving 8 bases unmatched. In DNA, the CDR3 is TGTGCCAGCAGTCTGCGACAGGGGACCCACAATGAGCAGTTCTTC. Residues: CASSLRQGTHNEQFF.

The V call is TRBV28, the J call TRBJ1-3; no clear D gene. The CDR3 extends over 16 amino acids. V was clipped by 3 bases and J by 1 base, with 13 bases between them. CDR1 is MDHEN, CDR2 SYDVKM, per germline. CDR3 sequence reads: CASSFAARWSGNTIYF. As DNA, the CDR3 is TGTGCCAGCAGTTTTGCCGCAAGATGGTCTGGAAACACCATATATTTT.

The chain joins TRBV27 to TRBJ2-1, with TRBD1 matching 7 bases. V shed 3 bases, J shed 7 bases, and the junction held 6 bases outside the gene matches. The CDR3 covers 14 residues. Per the germline V gene, CDR1 is MNHEY and CDR2 is SMNVEV (reference sequence). This CDR3 reads CASSFLGGNNEQFF. The DNA of the CDR3 is TGTGCCAGCAGTTTTTTAGGGGGCAATAATGAGCAGTTCTTC.

This clonotype was picked up a small number of times. This sequence joins TRBV6-5 and TRBJ1-2; D is unclear. The CDR3 contains 13 residues. V lost 2 bases and J 1 base, leaving 5 bases between the germline ends. The germline CDR1 and CDR2 sequences are MNHEY and SVGAGI. In DNA form, the CDR3 reads TGTGCCAGCAGTTACGTGTATAACTATGGCTACACCTTC. Amino acid sequence: CASSYVYNYGYTF.

This clonotype was detected a few times. The chain couples TRBV7-9 to TRBJ2-7, with 7 positions matching TRBD2. J was trimmed by 2 bases and V by 2 bases; bases with no gene match: 3. The CDR3 covers 14 residues. Germline assignment: CDR1 SEHNR and CDR2 FQNEAQ (reference sequence). The CDR3 nucleotides read TGTGCCAGCAGCTTACAAAGCGGGGCCTACGAGCAGTACTTC. It codes for CASSLQSGAYEQYF. Looking up the rest from reference TRBV7-9 and TRBJ2-7 gives the full variable domain: DTGVSQNPRHKITKRGQNVTFRCDPISEHNRLYWYRQTLGQGPEFLTYFQNEAQLEKSRLLSDRFSAERPKGSFSTLEIQRTEQGDSAMYLCASSLQSGAYEQYFGPGTRLTVT.

This clonotype came up many times. V usage is TRBV29-1 and J usage is TRBJ2-4, with TRBD1 matching over 7 bases. With V trimmed by 2 bases and J by 5 bases, 9 bases remained unmatched. The germline V gene encodes CDR1 SQVTM and CDR2 ANQGSEA. The CDR3 contains 15 residues. CDR3 in DNA: TGCAGCGTTGAACTTATCCGGGACAGCCAAAACATTCAGTACTTC. This gives the protein CSVELIRDSQNIQYF.

The chain carries TRBV20-1 and TRBJ2-1; D perhaps matches TRBD2 (6 bases). CDR1 and CDR2 from the germline V gene are DFQATT and SNEGSKA (reference sequence). The CDR3 is 18 residues long. With 0 bases removed from V and 0 bases from J, the gap between germline ends came to 18 bases. The CDR3, as DNA: TGCAGTGCTAGAGATCCCTCGGGAGTGGGGGGCTCCTACAATGAGCAGTTCTTC. This sequence encodes CSARDPSGVGGSYNEQFF.

This clonotype was recorded at least ten times. The chain links TRBV15 to TRBJ2-1; 7 bases align to TRBD2. Trimming cost V 3 bases and J 5 bases; bases outside gene matches: 13. Per germline, CDR1 LNHNV and CDR2 YYDKDF (reference sequence). The CDR3 covers 17 residues. CDR3 DNA sequence: TGTGCCACCAGCAGCGCACCACTAGCGAAGGGCCACAATGAGCAGTTCTTC. It is translated as CATSSAPLAKGHNEQFF.

This clonotype turned up a few times. The rearrangement joins TRBV20-1 to TRBJ2-2, with TRBD2 matching over 9 bases. This CDR3 comprises 16 residues. The germline V gene encodes CDR1 DFQATT and CDR2 SNEGSKA (reference sequence). V trimming: 5 bases; J trimming: 4 bases; junction bases outside the gene matches: 11. The CDR3 region has the DNA TGCAGTGCTCGGACCGCGGGAGGGCCGCCCACCGGGGAGCTGTTTTTT. Protein: CSARTAGGPPTGELFF.

This rearrangement joins TRBV7-2 to TRBJ1-1; D gene ambiguous. The CDR3 has 13 residues. Germline loops: CDR1 SGHTA, CDR2 FQGNSA. V lost 5 bases and J 3 bases, leaving 10 bases between the germline ends. The CDR3 here is CASSPQRDTEAFF. In DNA, the CDR3 is TGTGCCAGCAGCCCACAAAGGGACACTGAAGCTTTCTTT. Based on the CDR3 plus reference TRBV7-2 and TRBJ1-1, the full variable domain is GAGVSQSPSNKVTEKGKDVELRCDPISGHTALYWYRQSLGQGLEFLIYFQGNSAPDKSGLPSDRFSAERTGGSVSTLTIQRTQQEDSAVYLCASSPQRDTEAFFGQGTRLTVV.